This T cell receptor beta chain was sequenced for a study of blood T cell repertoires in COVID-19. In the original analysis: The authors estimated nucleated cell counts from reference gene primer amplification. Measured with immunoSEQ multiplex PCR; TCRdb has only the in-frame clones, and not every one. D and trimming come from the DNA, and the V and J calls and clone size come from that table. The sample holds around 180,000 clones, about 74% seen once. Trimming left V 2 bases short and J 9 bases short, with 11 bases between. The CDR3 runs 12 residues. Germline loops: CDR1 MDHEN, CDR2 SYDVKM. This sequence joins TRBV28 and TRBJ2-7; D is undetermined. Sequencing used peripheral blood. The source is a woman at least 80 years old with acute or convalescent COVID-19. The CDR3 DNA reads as TGTGCCAGCAGTTTAGAGCCCTCGGGGCAGTACTTC. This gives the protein CASSLEPSGQYF.